These T cell receptor beta chains were read from a single sample in a study of cytomegalovirus exposure and HLA in healthy donors. Measured with immunoSEQ multiplex PCR; TCRdb has only the in-frame clones, and not every one. The repertoire includes about 150,000 clones, approximately 60% of them detected once, and around 7.1% sits in the top ten. Material for sequencing was PBMCs. The receptors were sampled from a woman in her sixties in good health and CMV-seropositive. Each CDR3 is given without its conserved first and last residue.

v_call	j_call	cdr3_aa
TRBV5-1	TRBJ2-5	ASSLLGLQETQY
TRBV5-4	TRBJ2-2	ASRRETSSSTGELF
TRBV5-1	TRBJ2-7	ASSLEQGYEQY
TRBV12-5	TRBJ2-3	ASGRGLTDTQY
TRBV9	TRBJ2-7	ASSVATGLAPEQY
TRBV5-6	TRBJ2-1	ASSLGGRAPNEQF
TRBV2	TRBJ1-2	ASRRDRESGYT
TRBV28	TRBJ1-1	ASSLSGQAQNTEAF
TRBV7-2	TRBJ1-1	ASSLQNTEAF
TRBV7-9	TRBJ2-7	ASSLARQGHEQY
TRBV20-1	TRBJ2-5	SADRQETQY
TRBV14	TRBJ2-5	ASSPGLAGGGETQY
TRBV7-3	TRBJ2-6	ASGRGSSGANVLT
TRBV7-2	NA	ASSWDRGATYYEQY
TRBV7-9	TRBJ2-1	ASSLLVRNEQF
TRBV19	TRBJ2-7	ASSIAGGNYEQY
TRBV6-5	TRBJ1-2	ASSPTANYGYT
TRBV29-1	TRBJ2-1	SAGVGEQF